This T cell receptor beta chain was captured by sequencing in a study of blood T cell repertoires in COVID-19. Individuals aged about 18 to 89 years were recruited from 24 US areas. Cohort placement rested on clinical history that participants reported themselves. Symptom resolution, clearance, or two negative PCRs marked donors in Cohort 3 as recovered. The trim removed 5 bases at V and 3 bases at J, leaving 3 bases unmatched. The CDR3 is made up of 14 amino acids. Germline V gene data show CDR1 as LNHDA and CDR2 as SQIVND (reference sequence). Original methodology: Amplified reference gene primers provided the basis for estimating nucleated cell counts. This table comes from immunoSEQ multiplex PCR, and its TCRdb copy is limited to in-frame clones, with some not included. The V and J calls and the clone size are those of that table, but D and trimming were determined from the DNA. The table has approximately 200,000 clones, 85% seen once; the top ten hold roughly 20%.

Sequencing was done on a sample of PBMCs or T cells enriched from blood (not recorded which). The source of this sequence is a middle-aged man who had recovered from COVID-19. The chain is built from TRBV19 and TRBJ2-2, with 7 bases aligning to TRBD1. The CDR3 spells CASSRGTDTGELFF. CDR3 DNA sequence: TGTGCCAGTAGTCGAGGGACAGACACCGGGGAGCTGTTTTTT. Based on the CDR3 plus reference TRBV19 and TRBJ2-2, the full variable domain is DGGITQSPKYLFRKEGQNVTLSCEQNLNHDAMYWYRQDPGQGLRLIYYSQIVNDFQKGDIAEGYSVSREKKESFPLTVTSAQKNPTAFYLCASSRGTDTGELFFGEGSRLTVL.